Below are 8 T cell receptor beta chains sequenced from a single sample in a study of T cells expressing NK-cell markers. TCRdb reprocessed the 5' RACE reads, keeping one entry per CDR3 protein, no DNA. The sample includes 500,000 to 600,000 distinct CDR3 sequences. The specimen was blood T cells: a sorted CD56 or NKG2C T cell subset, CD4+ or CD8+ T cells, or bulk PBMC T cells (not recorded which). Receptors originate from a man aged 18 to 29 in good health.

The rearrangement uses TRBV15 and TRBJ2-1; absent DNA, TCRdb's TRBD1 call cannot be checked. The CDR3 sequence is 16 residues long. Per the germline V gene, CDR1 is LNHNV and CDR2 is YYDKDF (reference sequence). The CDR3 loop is CATSRDGGGGNNEQFF.

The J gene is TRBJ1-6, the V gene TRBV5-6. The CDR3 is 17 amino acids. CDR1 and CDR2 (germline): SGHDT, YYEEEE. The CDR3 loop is CASSLRGGSSNNSPLHF. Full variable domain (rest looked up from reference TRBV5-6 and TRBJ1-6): DAGVTQSPTHLIKTRGQQVTLRCSPKSGHDTVSWYQQALGQGPQFIFQYYEEEERQRGNFPDRFSGHQFPNYSSELNVNALLLGDSALYLCASSLRGGSSNNSPLHFGNGTRLTVT.

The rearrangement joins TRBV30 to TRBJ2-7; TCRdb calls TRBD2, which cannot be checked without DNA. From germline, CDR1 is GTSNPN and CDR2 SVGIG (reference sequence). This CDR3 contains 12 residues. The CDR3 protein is CACSSGRYEQYF.

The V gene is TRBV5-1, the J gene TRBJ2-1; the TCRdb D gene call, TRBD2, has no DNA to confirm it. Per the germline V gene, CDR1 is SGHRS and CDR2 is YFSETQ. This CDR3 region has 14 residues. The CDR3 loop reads CASSPLAGERRQFF.

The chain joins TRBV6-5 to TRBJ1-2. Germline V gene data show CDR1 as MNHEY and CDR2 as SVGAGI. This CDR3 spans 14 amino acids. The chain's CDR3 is CASSYSAGDYGYTF.

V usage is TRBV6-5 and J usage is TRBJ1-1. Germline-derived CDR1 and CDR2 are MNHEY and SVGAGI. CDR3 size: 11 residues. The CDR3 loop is CASSSYTEAFF.

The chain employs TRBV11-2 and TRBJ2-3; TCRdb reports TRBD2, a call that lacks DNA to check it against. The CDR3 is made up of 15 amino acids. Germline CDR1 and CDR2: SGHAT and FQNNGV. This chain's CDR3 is CASSSLAGGPVSQYF.

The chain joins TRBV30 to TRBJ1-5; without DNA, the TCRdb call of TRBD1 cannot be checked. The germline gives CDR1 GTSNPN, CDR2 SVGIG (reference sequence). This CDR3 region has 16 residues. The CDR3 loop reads CAWSVRGGLGNQPQHF.